The 5 T cell receptor beta chains below come from one sample, sequenced in a study of CD8 T cells in ankylosing spondylitis. MiXCR, run by TCRdb on the 5' RACE reads, gives a single entry per CDR3 protein. Among 450,000 to 550,000 distinct CDR3 sequences, roughly 5% were seen once, and the ten largest hold under 4.5%. For these TCRs, the target antigens are not known. Notes on the study in general: In ankylosing spondylitis blood, a motif of about eight highly homologous TCR beta variants appeared characteristic.

Sequences were obtained from blood, either unsorted or a sorted T cell fraction (not recorded which). These receptors were obtained from a male donor with ankylosing spondylitis.

This clonotype has ten or more counts. The V and J genes are TRBV3-1 and TRBJ1-4; D not resolved. This CDR3 has 18 residues. V gave up 0 bases and J gave up 0 bases, with 14 bases separating them. CDR1 LGHDT and CDR2 YNNKEL come from the germline V gene (reference sequence). CDR3 nucleotides: TGTGCCAGCAGCCAAGACTTACGGGGAGGATCAACTAATGAAAAACTGTTTTTT. Translating it yields CASSQDLRGGSTNEKLFF.

The chain couples TRBV5-1 to TRBJ2-7; maybe TRBD1 (6 bases). V lost 0 bases to trimming and J lost 6 bases, with 19 bases between them. The V gene's germline CDR1 is SGHRS and CDR2 YFSETQ. The CDR3 sequence is 16 residues long. CDR3: CASSLEKTGPATEQYF. Written as DNA, the CDR3 is TGCGCCAGCAGCTTGGAGAAGACAGGTCCAGCTACCGAGCAGTACTTC.

This clonotype was recorded a few times. The chain is built from TRBV5-1 and TRBJ2-2, with D unresolved. CDR3 length: 13 residues. Germline CDR1 reads SGHRS; CDR2 reads YFSETQ. V was shortened by 0 bases and J by 7 bases, with 7 bases between the two germline ends. Written as DNA, the CDR3 is TGCGCCAGCAGCTTGGACGGAGTCGGGGAGCTGTTTTTT. It translates to CASSLDGVGELFF.

This clonotype appeared a few times. V gene TRBV27 combines with J gene TRBJ2-5; the D call may be TRBD1 or TRBD2 (5 bases each). The length of the CDR3 is 14 residues. CDR1 and CDR2 from the germline V gene are MNHEY and SMNVEV (reference sequence). The V end was cut by 5 bases, the J end by 7 bases, with 17 bases between. The CDR3 reads CASSPGQTRGTQYF. The CDR3 nucleotides read TGTGCCAGCAGTCCGGGGCAGACTCGGGGGACCCAGTACTTC.

This clonotype has a count of ten or more. The V and J genes are TRBV4-2 and TRBJ2-7, with a weak D call TRBD1 (6 bases). Trimming removed 2 bases from V and 4 bases from J, with 9 bases in between. Germline V gene data show CDR1 as LGHNA and CDR2 as YNFKEQ. The length of the CDR3 is 13 residues. In nucleotides, the CDR3 is TGTGCCAGCAGCCAAAAGACAGGTTACGAGCAGTACTTC. It translates to CASSQKTGYEQYF.